Listed here are 15 T cell receptor beta chains from one sample, sequenced in a study of T cells after yellow fever vaccination. TCRdb passed the 5' RACE reads through MiXCR, listing each CDR3 protein once. The sample gives about 500,000 distinct CDR3 sequences, 17% of which show up once; roughly 17% is in the top ten. The sequences come from PBMCs, collected 5 to 6 days after the first yellow fever vaccination. Every receptor here comes from a man aged 18 to 29 who received the YFV17D yellow fever vaccine.

This clonotype turned up a few times. The rearrangement links TRBV28 to TRBJ2-7; D is possibly TRBD1 or TRBD2 (6 bases each). The germline V gene encodes CDR1 MDHEN and CDR2 SYDVKM. V was cut by 6 bases and J by 4 bases, with 19 bases left in between. The CDR3 runs 15 residues. The chain's CDR3 is CASSSQLWGAYEQYV. CDR3 in DNA: TGTGCCAGCAGCTCTCAGCTCTGGGGGGCATACGAGCAGTACGTC.

This chain uses TRBV6-1 with TRBJ2-5; D possibly corresponds to TRBD1 (5 bases). CDR3 length equals 14 residues. The germline gives CDR1 MNHNS, CDR2 SASEGT. Between the trimmed V and J ends, which lost 7 bases and 5 bases, there was a span of 17 bases. The CDR3 reads CASNGHPHTETQYF. CDR3 DNA: TGTGCCAGCAACGGACACCCACACACGGAGACCCAGTACTTC.

This chain uses TRBV7-9 with TRBJ2-7, with D possibly being TRBD1 or TRBD2 (6 bases each). V lost 2 bases and J lost 6, with 17 bases in between. Germline V CDR1 and CDR2: SEHNR, FQNEAQ (reference sequence). The CDR3 is made up of 15 amino acids. The CDR3 sequence: CASSLIFPGGGEQYV. Here the CDR3 DNA reads TGTGCCAGCAGCTTAATATTTCCAGGAGGGGGCGAGCAGTACGTC.

This clonotype has more than one count but fewer than ten. The chain joins TRBV28 to TRBJ2-7, with a weak D call TRBD1 (6 bases). Germline CDR1 is MDHEN and CDR2 is SYDVKM. The CDR3 totals 11 residues. Deletions cut 7 bases from V and 6 bases from J, with 10 bases between. The chain's CDR3 is CASNQGREQYV. The CDR3 region has the DNA TGTGCCAGCAACCAGGGGCGCGAGCAGTACGTC.

This clonotype occurred a few times. V gene TRBV5-5 combines with J gene TRBJ1-1; D remains ambiguous. Trimming stripped 2 bases from V and 1 base from J, with 18 bases between. Looked up from germline, CDR1 is SGHKS and CDR2 is YYEKEE (reference sequence). The CDR3 has 17 amino acids. The CDR3: CASSFKLQTPSNTEAFF. Written as DNA, the CDR3 is TGTGCCAGCAGCTTCAAACTTCAGACACCATCGAACACTGAAGCTTTCTTT.

This clonotype was seen a handful of times. This chain uses TRBV6-5 with TRBJ1-2; D possibly corresponds to TRBD1 (6 bases). The ends were cut back, 2 bases at V and 2 bases at J, with 6 bases in the middle. The CDR3 extends over 13 amino acids. From germline, CDR1 is MNHEY and CDR2 SVGAGI. CDR3 sequence: CASSYDRNYGYTF. CDR3 nucleotide sequence: TGTGCCAGCAGTTACGACAGGAACTATGGCTACACCTTC.

As regards this clonotype: Possible read error: a much larger clone is one base away. The chain recombines TRBV27 with TRBJ1-1, with no clear D. Trimming left V 2 bases short and J 0 bases short, with 7 bases between. This CDR3 is 14 amino acids long. CDR1 and CDR2 from the germline V gene are MNHEY and SMNVEV (reference sequence). CDR3 nucleotides: TGTGCCAGCAGTTTAAAAGGAATGAACACTGAAGCTTTCTTT. Protein: CASSLKGMNTEAFF.

The rearrangement uses TRBV15 and TRBJ1-3; D possibly corresponds to TRBD1 (6 bases). Germline V gene lookup returns CDR1 LNHNV and CDR2 YYDKDF (reference sequence). The V end lost 1 base, the J end lost 0 bases, and 13 bases lay between the germline ends. This CDR3 is built from 17 residues. CDR3 nucleotides: TGTGCCACCAGCAGAGCTGGACAGTTCCACTCTGGAAACACCATATATTTT. This gives the protein CATSRAGQFHSGNTIYF.

This chain uses TRBV7-9 with TRBJ2-3, with 10 bases fitting TRBD1. The CDR3 length is 15 residues. Germline loops: CDR1 SEHNR, CDR2 FQNEAQ (reference sequence). V gave up 5 bases and J gave up 4 bases; unmatched junction bases: 6. CDR3 sequence (DNA): TGTGCCAGCAGCACGACAGGGGGCCGGGCAGATACGCAGTATTTT. Translating gives CASSTTGGRADTQYF.

The gene calls are TRBV29-1 and TRBJ2-1, with TRBD2 matching over 15 bases. With 7 bases clipped from V and 10 bases from J, the junction kept 8 bases outside the gene matches. The V gene's germline CDR1 is SQVTM and CDR2 ANQGSEA. The CDR3 contains 14 residues. The CDR3 DNA is TGCAGCGGGGGGGTAGGGACTAGCGGGAGGGAGCAGTTCTTC. It encodes CSGGVGTSGREQFF.

The CDR3 spells CASSRSGSNQPQHF. Here the CDR3 DNA reads TGTGCCAGCAGTCGCAGCGGGAGCAATCAGCCCCAGCATTTT. The rearrangement uses TRBV6-1 and TRBJ1-5; D unclear. V dropped 5 bases and J dropped 1 base, with 9 bases sitting between them. The CDR3 loop spans 14 amino acids. Germline-derived CDR1 and CDR2 are MNHNS and SASEGT.

As concerns this clonotype: The final CDR3 position lacks the conserved phenylalanine or tryptophan, pointing to a likely read error. In nucleotides, the CDR3 is TGCGCCAGCAGCGTCCGGGACAGGGATGGAGGCTACACCATC. This gives the protein CASSVRDRDGGYTI. The chain joins TRBV5-1 to TRBJ1-2; 9 bases line up with TRBD1. V was clipped by 4 bases and J by 8 bases; unmatched bases: 9. The length of the CDR3 is 14 residues. The germline V gene encodes CDR1 SGHRS and CDR2 YFSETQ.

The rearrangement joins TRBV12-3 or TRBV12-4 to TRBJ2-3; 14 positions agree with TRBD2. Losses at the gene ends were 6 bases for V and 5 bases for J; bases not matched to a gene: 4. This CDR3 has 15 amino acids. Written as DNA, the CDR3 is TGTGCCAGCAGGGGACTAGCGGGGGTACGAGATACGCAGTATTTT. Encoded protein: CASRGLAGVRDTQYF.

V usage is TRBV5-1 and J usage is TRBJ2-2; D unclear. CDR1 and CDR2 from the germline V gene are SGHRS and YFSETQ. Between the trimmed V and J ends, which lost 0 bases and 7 bases, there was a span of 7 bases. There are 13 residues in the CDR3. The CDR3: CASSLVPLGELFF. For the CDR3, the DNA is TGCGCCAGCAGCTTGGTCCCCCTCGGGGAGCTGTTTTTT.

This clonotype was counted a few times. The CDR3 nucleotides are TGTGCCAGCAGTTCTGACAGTGGGCAGCCCCAGCATTTT. Its protein is CASSSDSGQPQHF. V usage is TRBV6-5 and J usage is TRBJ1-5, with a tentative D call TRBD1 (5 bases). V lost 4 bases and J 7 bases, leaving 11 bases between the germline ends. Looked up from germline, CDR1 is MNHEY and CDR2 is SVGAGI. The CDR3 spans 13 residues.